These 8 T cell receptor beta chains were sequenced from one sample in a study of OX40 agonist ivuxolimab in advanced cancers. Repertoires were generated with immunoSEQ multiplex PCR, while TCRdb's copy carries only in-frame clones and drops some. The table includes just under 85,000 clones, approximately 87% detected once. The material sequenced was CD4+ or CD8+ T cells sorted from blood, taken in a trial of the OX40 agonist ivuxolimab. Source of these receptors: an adult with an advanced solid tumor such as melanoma, head and neck, liver or kidney cancer.

This clone has just a few counts. The rearrangement links TRBV5-1 to TRBJ1-1; D gene unclear. Trimming cost V 0 bases and J 1 base, with 7 bases left between them. This CDR3 is 14 amino acids long. Germline CDR1 reads SGHRS; CDR2 reads YFSETQ. The CDR3 bases are TGCGCCAGCAGCTTGGACACTAGGAACACTGAAGCTTTCTTT. It yields the protein CASSLDTRNTEAFF.

The gene calls are TRBV18 and TRBJ1-5; 11 positions agree with TRBD1. Germline CDR1 KGHSH, CDR2 LQKENI. V shed 4 bases, J shed 8 bases, and the junction held 7 bases outside the gene matches. This CDR3 is 15 amino acids long. The CDR3 is CASSQEGQGVKPQHF. CDR3 nucleotides: TGTGCCAGCTCACAGGAGGGACAGGGGGTAAAGCCCCAGCATTTT.

V is TRBV9 and J is TRBJ1-2; possible D gene TRBD1, 6 bases. V lost 0 bases, J lost 8 bases, and 14 bases lay in between. The CDR3 is 14 amino acids. The germline CDR1 and CDR2 sequences are SGDLS and YYNGEE. The CDR3 DNA reads TGTGCCAGCAGCGTAGACAGGGCGGGCGTAGGCTACACCTTC. Its translation is CASSVDRAGVGYTF.

This clone was detected only once. This rearrangement joins TRBV5-1 to TRBJ1-5; 9 positions match TRBD1. The germline CDR1 and CDR2 sequences are SGHRS and YFSETQ. This CDR3 comprises 17 residues. J gave up 2 bases and V 4 bases, and 10 bases lay outside the gene matches. This CDR3 reads CASSPAPRTGGNQPQHF. CDR3 coding DNA: TGCGCCAGCAGCCCCGCGCCGCGGACAGGGGGCAATCAGCCCCAGCATTTT.

V gene TRBV29-1 combines with J gene TRBJ1-1, with no clear D. V was shortened by 5 bases and J by 1 base, with 8 bases between the two germline ends. Germline V gene data show CDR1 as SQVTM and CDR2 as ANQGSEA. The CDR3 length is 12 residues. The CDR3 DNA follows: TGCAGCGTTCGACGGTGGAACACTGAAGCTTTCTTT. Translation: CSVRRWNTEAFF. The variable domain in full, completed from reference TRBV29-1 and TRBJ1-1, reads SAVISQKPSRDICQRGTSLTIQCQVDSQVTMMFWYRQQPGQSLTLIATANQGSEATYESGFVIDKFPISRPNLTFSTLTVSNMSPEDSSIYLCSVRRWNTEAFFGQGTRLTVV.

This chain uses TRBV5-6 with TRBJ1-4; 12 bases map to TRBD1. The CDR3 has 16 amino acids. Germline loops: CDR1 SGHDT, CDR2 YYEEEE. The junction had 6 bases not matched to a gene; V was cut back by 1 base and J by 8 bases. Written as DNA, the CDR3 is TGTGCCAGCAGCTTGCCTCCCGGGACAGGGGGCGAAAAACTGTTTTTT. This codes for CASSLPPGTGGEKLFF.

The J gene is TRBJ2-2, the V gene TRBV18; 7 bases fit TRBD2. The CDR3 spans 16 residues. The V gene end was trimmed by 1 base and the J gene end by 11 bases; junction bases not matched to a gene: 13. Germline V gene data show CDR1 as KGHSH and CDR2 as LQKENI. The CDR3 DNA follows: TGTGCCAGCTCACCACGGCCGGCAGCGGGACTAATCGAGCTGTTTTTT. Protein product: CASSPRPAAGLIELFF.

This chain joins TRBV4-1 and TRBJ2-3; 9 bases map to TRBD2. Per the germline V gene, CDR1 is MGHRA and CDR2 is YSYEKL. The CDR3 has 16 residues. V was pared by 4 bases and J by 4 bases, with 9 bases of the junction left unmatched. For the CDR3, the DNA is TGCGCCAGCAGCCGCCCGGGCGGGGGGGTTGCAGATACGCAGTATTTT. It translates to CASSRPGGGVADTQYF.